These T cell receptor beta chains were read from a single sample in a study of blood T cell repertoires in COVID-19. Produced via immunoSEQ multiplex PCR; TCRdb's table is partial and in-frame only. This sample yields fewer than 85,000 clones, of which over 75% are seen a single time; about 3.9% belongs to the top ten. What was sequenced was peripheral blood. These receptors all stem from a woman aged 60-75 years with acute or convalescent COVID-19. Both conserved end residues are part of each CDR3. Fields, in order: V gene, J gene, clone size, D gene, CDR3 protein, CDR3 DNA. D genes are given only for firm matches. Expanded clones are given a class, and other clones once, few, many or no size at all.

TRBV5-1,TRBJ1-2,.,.,CASTRDLPNYGYTF,TGCGCCAGCACCAGGGACTTACCTAACTATGGCTACACCTTC
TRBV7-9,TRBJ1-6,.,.,CASSLGRLNSPLHF,TGTGCCAGCAGCTTAGGGCGGTTAAATTCACCCCTCCACTTT
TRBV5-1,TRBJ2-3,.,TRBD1,CASSFNPGQGTNTQYF,TGCGCCAGCAGCTTCAATCCGGGACAGGGAACGAATACGCAGTATTTT
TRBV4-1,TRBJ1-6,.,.,CASSGSGASPLHF,TGCGCCAGCTCCGGCAGTGGAGCTTCACCCCTCCACTTT
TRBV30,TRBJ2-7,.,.,CAWSGGGGRVDEQYF,TGTGCCTGGAGTGGCGGGGGCGGTAGAGTCGACGAGCAGTACTTC
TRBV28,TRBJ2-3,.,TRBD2,CASSLWGLAGGSTDTQYF,TGTGCCAGCAGTTTATGGGGACTAGCGGGGGGTAGCACAGATACGCAGTATTTT
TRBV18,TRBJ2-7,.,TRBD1,CASSPDRGSYEQYF,TGTGCCAGCTCACCGGACAGGGGTAGCTACGAGCAGTACTTC
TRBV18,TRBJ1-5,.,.,CASSPRGQPQHF,TGTGCCAGCTCACCGAGAGGTCAGCCCCAGCATTTT
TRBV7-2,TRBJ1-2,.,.,CASSLNRDYGYTF,TGTGCCAGCAGCTTAAACAGGGACTATGGCTACACCTTC
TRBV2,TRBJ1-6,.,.,CASITVNSPLHF,TGTGCCAGCATCACGGTAAATTCACCCCTCCACTTT
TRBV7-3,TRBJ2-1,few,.,CASSPMAGVQSYNEQFF,TGTGCCAGCAGCCCCATGGCAGGGGTCCAATCCTACAATGAGCAGTTCTTC
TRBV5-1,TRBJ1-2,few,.,CASSPFGGVRTNYGYTF,TGCGCCAGCAGTCCTTTTGGGGGGGTAAGGACTAACTATGGCTACACCTTC
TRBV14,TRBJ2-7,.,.,CASSQVGSGAYEQYF,TGTGCCAGCAGCCAAGTCGGTAGCGGAGCCTACGAGCAGTACTTC
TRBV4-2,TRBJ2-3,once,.,CASSQDQAGGAGTDTQYF,TGTGCCAGCAGCCAAGATCAAGCCGGGGGAGCGGGCACAGATACGCAGTATTTT
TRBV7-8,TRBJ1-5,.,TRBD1,CASSSGTGYFSNQPQHF,TGTGCCAGCAGCTCCGGGACAGGATACTTTAGCAATCAGCCCCAGCATTTT
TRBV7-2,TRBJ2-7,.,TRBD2,CASSSPGTSGYEQYF,TGTGCCAGCAGCTCCCCCGGGACTAGCGGTTACGAGCAGTACTTC
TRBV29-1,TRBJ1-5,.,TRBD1,CSVATTGQQNQPQHF,TGCAGCGTGGCCACAACGGGACAGCAGAATCAGCCCCAGCATTTT
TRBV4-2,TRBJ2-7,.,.,CASSPMAGGGSYEQYF,TGTGCCAGCAGCCCCATGGCCGGGGGAGGCTCCTACGAGCAGTACTTC
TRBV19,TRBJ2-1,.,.,CASSSWVRRNEQFF,TGTGCCAGTAGTAGTTGGGTAAGGAGAAATGAGCAGTTCTTC
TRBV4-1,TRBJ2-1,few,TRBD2,CASSQDWPSGGYNEQFF,TGCGCCAGCAGCCAAGATTGGCCTAGCGGGGGGTATAATGAGCAGTTCTTC
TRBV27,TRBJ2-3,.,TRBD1,CASSDRGGDTQYF,TGTGCCAGCAGCGACAGGGGGGGGGATACGCAGTATTTT
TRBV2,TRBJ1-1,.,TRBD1,CASSRQGRTEAFF,TGTGCCAGCAGCCGACAGGGTCGGACTGAAGCTTTCTTT
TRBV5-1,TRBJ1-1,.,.,CASSSTGRTHLNTEAFF,TGCGCCAGCAGCTCGACAGGCCGGACTCATTTGAACACTGAAGCTTTCTTT
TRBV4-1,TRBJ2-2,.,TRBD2,CASSQDRGLATGELFF,TGCGCCAGCAGCCAAGATCGGGGACTAGCTACCGGGGAGCTGTTTTTT
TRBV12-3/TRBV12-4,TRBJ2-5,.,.,CASRDGSRGTQYF,TGTGCCAGCAGGGACGGGAGCCGGGGGACCCAGTACTTC
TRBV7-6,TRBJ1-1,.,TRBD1,CASSLNNRGEAFF,TGTGCCAGCAGCTTAAATAACAGGGGTGAAGCTTTCTTT
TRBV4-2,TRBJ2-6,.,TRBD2,CASSQQLAGGLNSGANVLTF,TGTGCCAGCAGCCAACAACTAGCGGGAGGCCTCAACTCTGGGGCCAACGTCCTGACTTTC
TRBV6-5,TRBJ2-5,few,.,CASTSNPGTQYF,TGTGCCAGCACTTCGAACCCGGGGACCCAGTACTTC
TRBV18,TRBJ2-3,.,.,CASSSRGDTQYF,TGTGCCAGCTCCTCCCGGGGAGATACGCAGTATTTT
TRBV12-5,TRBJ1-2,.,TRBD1,CASGLPQNGQGALSF,TGTGCTAGTGGTTTGCCCCAGAACGGACAGGGGGCCCTCTCCTTC
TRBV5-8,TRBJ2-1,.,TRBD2,CASSTRTVSSGGSYEQFF,TGTGCCAGCAGCACCCGGACGGTATCTAGCGGGGGGTCCTATGAGCAGTTCTTC
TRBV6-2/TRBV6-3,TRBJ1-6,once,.,CASSSPGGVSPLHF,TGTGCCAGCAGTTCGCCGGGGGGGGTTTCACCCCTCCACTTT
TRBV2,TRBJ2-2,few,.,CASSGWGQNTGELFF,TGTGCCAGCAGTGGGTGGGGACAGAACACCGGGGAGCTGTTTTTT
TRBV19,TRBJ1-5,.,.,CASRNQRNQPQHF,TGTGCCAGTAGAAACCAGAGGAATCAGCCCCAGCATTTT
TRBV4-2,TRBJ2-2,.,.,CASSQEVGGNTGELFF,TGTGCCAGCAGCCAAGAGGTGGGAGGGAACACCGGGGAGCTGTTTTTT
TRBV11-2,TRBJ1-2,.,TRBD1,CASSLQQGGNYGYTF,TGTGCCAGCAGCTTACAGCAGGGGGGAAACTATGGCTACACCTTC
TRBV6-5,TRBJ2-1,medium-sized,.,CASISGGLNEQFF,TGTGCCAGCATCTCCGGAGGGCTTAATGAGCAGTTCTTC
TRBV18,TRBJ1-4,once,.,CASHAGTSTNEKLFF,TGTGCCAGCCACGCGGGGACCTCAACTAATGAAAAACTGTTTTTT
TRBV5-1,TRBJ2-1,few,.,CASSAGLSSNEQFF,TGCGCCAGCAGCGCGGGACTGTCTAGCAATGAGCAGTTCTTC
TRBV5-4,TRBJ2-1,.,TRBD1,CASSLAGVDRRNEQFF,TGTGCCAGCAGCTTGGCAGGTGTGGACAGGCGAAATGAGCAGTTCTTC
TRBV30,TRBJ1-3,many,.,CAWSVFSSGNTIYF,TGTGCCTGGAGTGTATTTAGCTCTGGAAACACCATATATTTT
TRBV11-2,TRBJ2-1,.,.,CASNKGSWGSYNEQFF,TGTGCCAGCAACAAGGGGTCCTGGGGCTCCTACAATGAGCAGTTCTTC
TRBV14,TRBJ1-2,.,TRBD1,CASSQDAPQGRYGYTF,TGTGCCAGCAGCCAAGATGCCCCACAGGGGAGGTATGGCTACACCTTC
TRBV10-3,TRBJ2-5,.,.,CAISQQETQYF,TGTGCCATCAGCCAACAAGAGACCCAGTACTTC
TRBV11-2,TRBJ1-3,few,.,CASSLDTGLGNTIYF,TGTGCCAGCAGCTTAGATACAGGGCTCGGAAACACCATATATTTT
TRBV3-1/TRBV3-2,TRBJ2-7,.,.,CASSHQVGAQGILYGSYEQYF,TGTGCCAGCAGCCACCAAGTAGGGGCACAGGGCATTTTGTACGGATCCTACGAGCAGTACTTC
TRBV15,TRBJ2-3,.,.,CATSSGLAGSTDTQYF,TGTGCCACCAGCAGTGGGCTGGCAGGGAGCACAGATACGCAGTATTTT
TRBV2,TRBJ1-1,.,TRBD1,CASRPGQGATSEAFF,TGTGCCAGCAGACCGGGACAGGGGGCAACTTCTGAAGCTTTCTTT
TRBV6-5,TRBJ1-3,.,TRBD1,CASRGTGGNTIYF,TGTGCCAGCAGGGGGACAGGGGGCAACACCATATATTTT
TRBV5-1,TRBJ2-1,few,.,CASSYSGEPDNEQFF,TGCGCCAGCAGCTATTCAGGTGAGCCAGACAATGAGCAGTTCTTC
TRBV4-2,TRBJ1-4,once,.,CASSQVGGGGEKLFF,TGTGCCAGCAGCCAAGTCGGGGGGGGCGGTGAAAAACTGTTTTTT
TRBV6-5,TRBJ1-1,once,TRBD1,CASKRTGGNTEAFF,TGTGCCAGCAAACGGACAGGCGGGAACACTGAAGCTTTCTTT
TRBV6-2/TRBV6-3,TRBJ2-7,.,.,CASSGLAKTPYEQYF,TGTGCCAGCAGTGGTCTAGCAAAAACCCCCTACGAGCAGTACTTC
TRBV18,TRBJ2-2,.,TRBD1,CASSPITGGTGELFF,TGTGCCAGCTCACCCATTACAGGGGGCACCGGGGAGCTGTTTTTT
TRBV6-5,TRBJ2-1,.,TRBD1,CASYRDRVNMDEQFF,TGTGCCAGCTATCGGGACAGGGTTAATATGGATGAGCAGTTCTTC
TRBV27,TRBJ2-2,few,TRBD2,CASSFRGRSGGELFF,TGTGCCAGCAGTTTCCGCGGGAGGTCCGGCGGGGAGCTGTTTTTT
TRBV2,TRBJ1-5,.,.,CASSESAGVKQPQHF,TGTGCCAGCAGTGAGTCAGCAGGGGTGAAACAGCCCCAGCATTTT
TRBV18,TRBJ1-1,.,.,CASSPRDLTMNTEAFF,TGTGCCAGCTCACCACGCGATCTTACCATGAACACTGAAGCTTTCTTT
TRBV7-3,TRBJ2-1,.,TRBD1,CASSSDRANYNEQFF,TGTGCCAGCAGCTCAGACAGGGCCAATTACAATGAGCAGTTCTTC
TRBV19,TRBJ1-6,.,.,CASSSGTTSSYNSPLHF,TGTGCCAGTAGTTCCGGGACAACGAGCTCCTATAATTCACCCCTCCACTTT